Presented here are 26 T cell receptor beta chains from one specimen sequenced in a study of response to subunit inactivated influenza vaccine. TCRdb passed the RT-PCR reads through MiXCR, listing each CDR3 protein once. The sample holds hundreds of thousands of distinct CDR3 sequences; roughly 22% are singletons and the top ten take 10%. The sample consisted of PBMCs from blood, taken approximately 20 months after vaccination. The receptor set was obtained from a man between 50 and 69 years old who received an inactivated influenza vaccine.

The chain recombines TRBV3-1 with TRBJ2-1; 8 positions match TRBD2. This CDR3 is 15 amino acids long. The V gene end was trimmed by 2 bases and the J gene end by 8 bases; junction bases not matched to a gene: 8. Germline assignment: CDR1 LGHDT and CDR2 YNNKEL (reference sequence). The CDR3 coding sequence is TGTGCCAGCAGCCAACCTCAGCGGGAGATCGATGAGCAGTTCTTC. It translates to CASSQPQREIDEQFF.

In its sample, this clonotype was seen once. The CDR3 protein is CASSRLASEYNEQFF. Here the CDR3 DNA reads TGTGCCAGCAGCAGACTTGCTAGCGAATACAATGAGCAGTTCTTC. V usage is TRBV7-3 and J usage is TRBJ2-1; D is possibly TRBD2 (6 bases). The germline V gene has CDR1 SGHTA and CDR2 FQGTGA. The CDR3 has 15 residues. The V and J ends lost 5 bases and 4 bases respectively, with 15 bases between them.

This chain joins TRBV11-2 and TRBJ1-1; no clear D gene. This CDR3 comprises 11 residues. CDR1 SGHAT and CDR2 FQNNGV come from the germline V gene. The ends were cut back, 1 base at V and 12 bases at J, with 9 bases in the middle. The CDR3, as DNA: TGTGCCAGCAGCTTAGTAGGTTCTTCTTTCTTT. Its protein product is CASSLVGSSFF.

The sample holds many counts of this clonotype. This chain connects TRBV2 to TRBJ1-2; tentative D call: TRBD1 (5 bases). CDR3 size: 14 residues. V lost 2 bases and J 4 bases, leaving 11 bases between the germline ends. Per germline, CDR1 SNHLY and CDR2 FYNNEI. CDR3 sequence: CASSEPTGTYGYTF. The CDR3 bases are TGTGCCAGCAGTGAACCTACAGGTACCTATGGCTACACCTTC.

This clonotype was observed a handful of times. This chain connects TRBV5-5 to TRBJ2-1; D is ambiguous. Trimming removed 0 bases from V and 0 bases from J, with 13 bases in between. Per germline, CDR1 SGHKS and CDR2 YYEKEE (reference sequence). CDR3 length equals 17 residues. Written as DNA, the CDR3 is TGTGCCAGCAGCTTGGGGGCGGTGCGGAGCTCCTACAATGAGCAGTTCTTC. Its translation: CASSLGAVRSSYNEQFF.

This clonotype was seen ten or more times. The rearrangement joins TRBV27 to TRBJ1-5; D might be TRBD1 (6 bases). CDR1 is MNHEY, CDR2 SMNVEV, per germline (reference sequence). The CDR3 is 16 amino acids. Deletions cut 4 bases from V and 3 bases from J, with 16 bases between. The CDR3 DNA reads TGTGCCAGCAGTTCCAAATGGACAGAGTTCAATCAGCCCCAGCATTTT. Its protein is CASSSKWTEFNQPQHF.

The chain recombines TRBV27 with TRBJ2-5, with D perhaps matching TRBD1 or TRBD2 (5 bases each). Germline V gives CDR1 MNHEY, CDR2 SMNVEV (reference sequence). The CDR3 is made up of 17 amino acids. V was cut by 5 bases and J by 1 base, with 20 bases left in between. CDR3 bases: TGTGCCAGCAGTAAAGACGCCGGGGCGGCGGTCCAAGAGACCCAGTACTTC. It yields the protein CASSKDAGAAVQETQYF.

This clonotype was observed at least ten times. This sequence joins TRBV7-2 and TRBJ1-2, with D uncertain. The CDR3 has 17 amino acids. CDR1 is SGHTA and CDR2 is FQGNSA in the germline V gene. The ends were cut back, 4 bases at V and 0 bases at J, with 18 bases in the middle. CDR3 sequence: CASSSLSRPDANYGYTF. The CDR3 DNA is TGTGCCAGCAGCTCACTCTCGAGGCCGGATGCTAACTATGGCTACACCTTC.

CDR3 sequence reads: CASRLAYVGTGDGYTF. The CDR3 coding sequence is TGTGCCAGCAGACTAGCTTATGTCGGGACAGGGGATGGCTACACCTTC. The chain is built from TRBV11-2 and TRBJ1-2; the match to TRBD1 covers 10 bases. The germline gives CDR1 SGHAT, CDR2 FQNNGV. CDR3 length: 16 amino acids. V was pared by 6 bases and J by 6 bases, with 13 bases of the junction left unmatched.

This clonotype was found a few times. The chain employs TRBV4-3 and TRBJ2-2; D gene unclear. The CDR3 runs 14 residues. The V gene lost 1 base and the J gene lost 4 bases, with 7 bases spanning the gap. Germline V CDR1 and CDR2: LGHNA, YSLEER. For the CDR3, the DNA is TGCGCCAGCAGCCAAGTACTACTCACCGGGGAGCTGTTTTTT. Amino acid sequence: CASSQVLLTGELFF.

This clonotype was seen at least ten times. The chain carries TRBV12-3 or TRBV12-4 and TRBJ1-5; 8 bases are a match to TRBD1. The V gene end was trimmed by 6 bases and the J gene end by 5 bases; junction bases not matched to a gene: 3. CDR3 length equals 13 residues. The CDR3 loop reads CASSTDRDQPQHF. The CDR3 coding sequence is TGTGCCAGCAGCACGGACAGGGATCAGCCCCAGCATTTT.

The chain carries TRBV5-6 and TRBJ2-2; D ambiguous. The CDR3 runs 14 residues. V dropped 1 base and J dropped 3 bases, with 7 bases sitting between them. CDR1 is SGHDT, CDR2 YYEEEE, per germline. In DNA form, the CDR3 reads TGTGCCAGCAGCTTGACCAGTTACACCGGGGAGCTGTTTTTT. The encoded protein is CASSLTSYTGELFF.

This clonotype was detected only once. V is TRBV7-9 and J is TRBJ2-5, with D unclear. This CDR3 has 14 amino acids. Germline V CDR1 and CDR2: SEHNR, FQNEAQ (reference sequence). With 0 bases removed from V and 2 bases from J, the gap between germline ends came to 7 bases. CDR3 DNA sequence: TGTGCCAGCAGCTTAGCGACGGAACAAGAGACCCAGTACTTC. Translation gives CASSLATEQETQYF.

With regard to this clonotype: Possible read error: a much larger clone is one base away. This chain connects TRBV5-1 to TRBJ1-4; 8 bases align to TRBD1. CDR3 size: 15 residues. Germline V gene sequence: CDR1 SGHRS, CDR2 YFSETQ. In nucleotides, the CDR3 is TGCGCCAGCGGGACAGGACGTGCAACTAATGGAAAACTGTTTTTT. This sequence encodes CASGTGRATNGKLFF.

This clonotype was picked up many times. This chain joins TRBV9 and TRBJ1-1; D is undetermined. Deletions cut 4 bases from V and 4 bases from J, with 11 bases between. In germline, CDR1 is SGDLS, CDR2 YYNGEE. The CDR3 consists of 13 residues. CDR3 in DNA: TGTGCCAGCAGCCGATCACGGGGCACTGAAGCTTTCTTT. This translates into CASSRSRGTEAFF.

This clonotype was observed a few times. The gene calls are TRBV6-2 or TRBV6-3 and TRBJ2-3; TRBD2 is a possible D gene (5 bases). The CDR3 is made up of 14 amino acids. CDR1 is MNHEY and CDR2 is SVGEGT in the germline V gene. Trimming cost V 2 bases and J 6 bases, with 12 bases left between them. The CDR3 loop reads CASSYVGVGDTQYF. The CDR3 DNA reads as TGTGCCAGCAGTTACGTCGGGGTTGGTGATACGCAGTATTTT.

This sequence joins TRBV18 and TRBJ2-5; D is undetermined. The germline V gene has CDR1 KGHSH and CDR2 LQKENI. Trimming left V 1 base short and J 4 bases short, with 7 bases between. This CDR3 spans 13 amino acids. The chain's CDR3 is CASSPQGPETQYF. CDR3 nucleotides: TGTGCCAGCTCACCACAGGGTCCAGAGACCCAGTACTTC.

This chain links TRBV19 with TRBJ1-1, with TRBD1 matching 10 bases. In germline, CDR1 is LNHDA, CDR2 SQIVND (reference sequence). V was pared by 5 bases and J by 3 bases, with 6 bases of the junction left unmatched. This CDR3 has 15 amino acids. CDR3 sequence reads: CASSSGTGVDTEAFF. As DNA, the CDR3 is TGTGCCAGTAGTTCGGGGACAGGGGTGGACACTGAAGCTTTCTTT.

This clonotype was observed a few times. The rearrangement joins TRBV14 to TRBJ1-1, with 7 positions matching TRBD1. CDR3 size: 15 residues. V lost 0 bases, J lost 5 bases, and 6 bases stayed unmatched. Germline V gene sequence: CDR1 SGHDN, CDR2 FVKESK. Written as DNA, the CDR3 is TGTGCCAGCAGCCAAGACGTGAGGGGGCGGACTGAAGCTTTCTTT. It specifies CASSQDVRGRTEAFF.

This clonotype came up a few times. This chain joins TRBV4-3 and TRBJ1-2; D is possibly TRBD1 (6 bases). Between the trimmed V and J ends, which lost 0 bases and 5 bases, there was a span of 13 bases. CDR3 size: 15 residues. The V gene's germline CDR1 is LGHNA and CDR2 YSLEER. The CDR3 loop reads CASSQDIGRGYGYTF. CDR3 DNA: TGCGCCAGCAGCCAAGATATAGGCAGGGGATATGGCTACACCTTC.

This chain links TRBV29-1 with TRBJ1-1; 8 nucleotides line up with TRBD1. With V trimmed by 3 bases and J by 3 bases, 6 bases remained unmatched. The CDR3 totals 14 residues. Germline V lookup: CDR1 SQVTM, CDR2 ANQGSEA. The DNA for the CDR3 is TGCAGCGTTGATTTGAACAGGGGGGACACTGAAGCTTTCTTT. Translated, it gives CSVDLNRGDTEAFF.

In its sample, this clonotype was seen many times. The chain has TRBV18 and TRBJ1-2; D might be TRBD1 (5 bases). CDR3 length: 13 amino acids. Germline lookup yields CDR1 KGHSH and CDR2 LQKENI. Trimming took 3 bases from V and 4 from J, leaving 9 bases between them. CDR3 sequence reads: CASSPDSSYGYTF. CDR3 nucleotide sequence: TGTGCCAGCTCACCCGACAGTTCCTATGGCTACACCTTC.

This rearrangement joins TRBV5-1 to TRBJ2-1; D is possibly TRBD2 (7 bases). Per germline, CDR1 SGHRS and CDR2 YFSETQ. Trimming shortened V by 0 bases and J by 0 bases, and 13 bases separated the two germline ends. The CDR3 extends over 17 amino acids. For the CDR3, the DNA is TGCGCCAGCAGCTTGGCGGGGGGCGGCAGCTCCTACAATGAGCAGTTCTTC. This codes for CASSLAGGGSSYNEQFF. The entire variable domain, with the rest obtained from reference TRBV5-1 and TRBJ2-1, is as follows: KAGVTQTPRYLIKTRGQQVTLSCSPISGHRSVSWYQQTPGQGLQFLFEYFSETQRNKGNFPGRFSGRQFSNSRSEMNVSTLELGDSALYLCASSLAGGGSSYNEQFFGPGTRLTVL.

This clonotype was picked up one time. The chain employs TRBV3-1 and TRBJ2-3; D gene uncertain. The V and J ends lost 0 bases and 2 bases respectively, with 9 bases between them. This CDR3 is built from 15 residues. Germline-derived CDR1 and CDR2 are LGHDT and YNNKEL (reference sequence). CDR3 coding DNA: TGTGCCAGCAGCCAAGATCGTGTTAACACAGATACGCAGTATTTT. This sequence encodes CASSQDRVNTDTQYF.

This clonotype showed up just a few times. This chain uses TRBV10-3 with TRBJ2-2; perhaps D is TRBD1 or TRBD2 (5 bases each). V dropped 6 bases and J dropped 2 bases, with 10 bases sitting between them. This CDR3 has 14 amino acids. Looked up from germline, CDR1 is ENHRY and CDR2 is SYGVKD. CDR3 sequence (DNA): TGTGCCATCAGGGGACCGTTCAACACCGGGGAGCTGTTTTTT. Its protein product is CAIRGPFNTGELFF.

This chain links TRBV28 with TRBJ2-7, with 8 bases matching TRBD1. From germline, CDR1 is MDHEN and CDR2 SYDVKM. V lost 6 bases to trimming and J lost 2 bases; unmatched junction nucleotides: 12. The CDR3 contains 16 residues. CDR3 DNA sequence: TGTGCCAGCAGGAGGGGACTGGACAGGGCAACCTACGAGCAGTACTTC. This translates into CASRRGLDRATYEQYF.